These 20 T cell receptor beta chains came from one sample sequenced in a study of monozygotic twins with inflammatory bowel disease. TCRdb reprocessed the 5' RACE reads and reports one entry per CDR3 protein, with no DNA. The listing contains about 380,000 distinct CDR3 sequences. Sample: blood. All receptors derive from a human donor with ulcerative colitis or Crohn's disease, or a healthy co-twin of an affected twin (not recorded which).

The rearrangement links TRBV3-1 to TRBJ2-1; checking the TCRdb D call of TRBD1 is not possible without DNA. This CDR3 spans 11 amino acids. Germline values: CDR1 LGHDT, CDR2 YNNKEL (reference sequence). CDR3 in amino acids: CASSQGGGMIF.

The chain has TRBV6-1 and TRBJ2-1; the D call of TRBD1 rests on TCRdb alone, since no DNA is present to check it. Germline values: CDR1 MNHNS, CDR2 SASEGT. The CDR3 totals 18 residues. The CDR3 here is CASSENPDRALSYNEQFF.

CDR3 in amino acids: CSARPLGHRDSPLHF. The genes are TRBV20-1 and TRBJ1-6. CDR1 is DFQATT and CDR2 is SNEGSKA in the germline V gene (reference sequence). The CDR3 totals 15 residues.

The gene calls are TRBV5-1 and TRBJ2-1; TCRdb designates TRBD2, a call that cannot be tested without DNA. CDR1 and CDR2 from the germline V gene are SGHRS and YFSETQ. This CDR3 has 15 residues. Here the CDR3 reads CASSLGGSVYNEQFF. Full variable domain (rest looked up from reference TRBV5-1 and TRBJ2-1): KAGVTQTPRYLIKTRGQQVTLSCSPISGHRSVSWYQQTPGQGLQFLFEYFSETQRNKGNFPGRFSGRQFSNSRSEMNVSTLELGDSALYLCASSLGGSVYNEQFFGPGTRLTVL.

The genes are TRBV7-3 and TRBJ2-1; TCRdb gives TRBD2 as the D gene, but with no DNA this cannot be confirmed. The CDR3 spans 18 residues. Per the germline V gene, CDR1 is SGHTA and CDR2 is FQGTGA. CDR3 in amino acids: CASSSSPSSGLPYNEQFF.

The rearrangement joins TRBV20-1 to TRBJ2-2; as DNA is missing, the TRBD2 call by TCRdb cannot be tested. The CDR3 length is 12 residues. Per germline, CDR1 DFQATT and CDR2 SNEGSKA (reference sequence). The CDR3 here is CSATRGGWELFF.

This CDR3 is CASSYSEEGRQETQYF. This sequence joins TRBV6-5 and TRBJ2-5; the TRBD2 assignment by TCRdb is unverifiable without DNA. Germline-derived CDR1 and CDR2 are MNHEY and SVGAGI. The CDR3 runs 16 residues.

The chain has TRBV3-1 and TRBJ2-5; absent DNA, TCRdb's TRBD1 call cannot be checked. This CDR3 is built from 15 residues. From germline, CDR1 is LGHDT and CDR2 YNNKEL (reference sequence). CDR3 in amino acids: CASSTRGTHRQTQYF.

This chain uses TRBV20-1 with TRBJ1-2; the D call from TCRdb, TRBD1, cannot be confirmed without DNA. The CDR3 length is 11 residues. Germline-derived CDR1 and CDR2 are DFQATT and SNEGSKA (reference sequence). The chain's CDR3 is CSAKRQRGYTF.

V is TRBV7-6 and J is TRBJ2-1; TCRdb indicates TRBD1, and absent DNA this call remains unverified. The CDR3 contains 17 residues. Germline CDR1 SGHVS, CDR2 FNYEAQ. CDR3 protein: CASSLPPSGSSYNEQFF. Looking up the rest from reference TRBV7-6 and TRBJ2-1 gives the full variable domain: GAGVSQSPRYKVTKRGQDVALRCDPISGHVSLYWYRQALGQGPEFLTYFNYEAQQDKSGLPNDRFSAERPEGSISTLTIQRTEQRDSAMYRCASSLPPSGSSYNEQFFGPGTRLTVL.

The chain is built from TRBV20-1 and TRBJ2-3; TCRdb reports TRBD1, a call that lacks DNA to check it against. Germline V gene data show CDR1 as DFQATT and CDR2 as SNEGSKA (reference sequence). The CDR3 is 15 residues long. CDR3 sequence: CSAPDRVSSTDTQYF.

This sequence joins TRBV4-3 and TRBJ1-1; TCRdb proposes TRBD1, but this gene call is untestable without DNA. There are 15 residues in the CDR3. Germline V gives CDR1 LGHNA, CDR2 YSLEER. The CDR3 spells CASSQTGTWGTEAFF.

The rearrangement joins TRBV5-6 to TRBJ2-4; the D gene TCRdb calls, TRBD1, cannot be checked with no DNA. CDR1 is SGHDT, CDR2 YYEEEE, per germline. This CDR3 has 16 residues. The CDR3: CASSFGGPLAKNIQYF.

CDR3 residues: CASNQVGLAKNIQYF. The rearrangement uses TRBV7-9 and TRBJ2-4. This CDR3 is 15 amino acids long. Germline assignment: CDR1 SEHNR and CDR2 FQNEAQ (reference sequence).

This CDR3 is CASIDNPSGGTEAFF. V usage is TRBV19 and J usage is TRBJ1-1. Germline CDR1 and CDR2: LNHDA and SQIVND (reference sequence). CDR3 size: 15 residues. Together with reference TRBV19 and TRBJ1-1, the CDR3 gives the full variable domain: DGGITQSPKYLFRKEGQNVTLSCEQNLNHDAMYWYRQDPGQGLRLIYYSQIVNDFQKGDIAEGYSVSREKKESFPLTVTSAQKNPTAFYLCASIDNPSGGTEAFFGQGTRLTVV.

The chain carries TRBV7-2 and TRBJ2-1; without DNA, the TCRdb call of TRBD1 cannot be checked. CDR3 length equals 13 residues. Germline loops: CDR1 SGHTA, CDR2 FQGNSA. The CDR3 protein is CASSARGAREQFF.

The chain couples TRBV20-1 to TRBJ2-1. CDR1 DFQATT and CDR2 SNEGSKA come from the germline V gene (reference sequence). The CDR3 contains 14 residues. The CDR3 spells CSARAYRSYNEQFF.

V gene TRBV10-3 combines with J gene TRBJ2-3; the D call of TRBD2 rests on TCRdb alone, since no DNA is present to check it. CDR1 and CDR2 (germline): ENHRY, SYGVKD. CDR3 length: 16 residues. CDR3 protein: CAISEDLAGDPDTQYF.

V and J are TRBV7-8 and TRBJ1-5. The CDR3 runs 14 residues. The V gene's germline CDR1 is SGHVS and CDR2 FQNEAQ. The CDR3 loop reads CASSFADSNQPQHF. Full variable domain (remainder filled in from reference TRBV7-8 and TRBJ1-5): GAGVSQSPRYKVAKRGQDVALRCDPISGHVSLFWYQQALGQGPEFLTYFQNEAQLDKSGLPSDRFFAERPEGSVSTLKIQRTQQEDSAVYLCASSFADSNQPQHFGDGTRLSIL.

The rearrangement links TRBV5-1 to TRBJ2-2; there is no DNA to check the TCRdb D call of TRBD1. Germline V gene lookup returns CDR1 SGHRS and CDR2 YFSETQ. The CDR3 length is 13 residues. CDR3 protein: CASSQGNTGELFF.